Listed below are T cell receptor beta chains from one sample, sequenced in a study of cytomegalovirus exposure and HLA in healthy donors. Using immunoSEQ multiplex PCR, the repertoire was profiled, and TCRdb retains in-frame clones only, with some absent. The sample has tens of thousands of clones. Sequenced material: PBMCs. The receptors shown here come from a male donor in good health and CMV-seronegative. The CDR3 runs from the conserved cysteine through the conserved F or W.

J: TRBJ2-1; V: TRBV5-1; CDR3: CASSVTSGGNNEQFF
J: TRBJ1-1; V: TRBV29-1; CDR3: CSVEDRGTVNTEAFF
J: TRBJ2-1; V: TRBV20-1; CDR3: CSASFDREGFF
J: TRBJ2-5; V: TRBV11-2; CDR3: CASSLGTGGETQYF
J: TRBJ1-2; V: TRBV6-1; CDR3: CASSVGTNYGYTF
J: TRBJ2-7; V: TRBV4-1; CDR3: CASSQVLSVSSYEQYF
J: TRBJ2-5; V: TRBV4-3; CDR3: CASSLNLAGGPGETQYF
J: TRBJ1-1; V: TRBV7-3; CDR3: CASSLHRNTEAFF
J: TRBJ2-3; V: TRBV7-3; CDR3: CASSPRGGIADTQYF
J: TRBJ2-7; V: TRBV5-6; CDR3: CASSPWTSGWAYEQYF
J: TRBJ2-3; V: TRBV5-4; CDR3: CASSSGGLRLTDTQYF
J: TRBJ2-1; V: TRBV7-8; CDR3: CASSLSGGAGGFHEQFF
J: TRBJ2-7; V: TRBV9; CDR3: CASRDGSSYEQYF
J: TRBJ2-7; V: TRBV28; CDR3: CASSLPGTGAYEQYF
J: TRBJ2-1; V: TRBV2; CDR3: CASSEALGSLEQFF
J: TRBJ1-2; V: TRBV27; CDR3: CASRRDNYGYTF